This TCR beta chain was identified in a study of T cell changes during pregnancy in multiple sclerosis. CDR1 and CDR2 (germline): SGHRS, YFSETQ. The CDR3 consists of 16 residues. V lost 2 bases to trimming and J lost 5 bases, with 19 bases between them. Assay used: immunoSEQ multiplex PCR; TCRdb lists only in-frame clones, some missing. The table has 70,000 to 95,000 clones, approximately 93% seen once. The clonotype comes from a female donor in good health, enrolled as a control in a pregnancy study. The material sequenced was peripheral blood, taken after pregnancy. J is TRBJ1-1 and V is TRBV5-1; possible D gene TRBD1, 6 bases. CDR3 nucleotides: TGCGCCAGCAGCTTCTATCCGGACAGTGGGTTAACTGAAGCTTTCTTT. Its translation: CASSFYPDSGLTEAFF.